This T cell receptor beta chain was identified in a study of blood T cell repertoires in COVID-19. Study-wide background: COVID-19 samples, acute and convalescent, were from the United States, Italy and Spain.

This clone was recorded once. Profiling relied on immunoSEQ multiplex PCR, and the TCRdb table lists in-frame clones only, not all of them. The sample yields tens of thousands of clones, roughly nine tenths seen once. Germline lookup yields CDR1 MNHEY and CDR2 SVGAGI. V shed 5 bases, J shed 6 bases, and the junction held 8 bases outside the gene matches. The length of the CDR3 is 14 residues. The sequenced material came from peripheral blood. The TCR sequence derives from a woman between 50 and 59 years old in a cohort sampled during active COVID-19. This chain uses TRBV6-5 with TRBJ1-1; 8 bases line up with TRBD1. CDR3 coding DNA: TGTGCCAGCAGTCGACAGGGGCTCGGCGCTGAAGCTTTCTTT. Protein sequence: CASSRQGLGAEAFF.